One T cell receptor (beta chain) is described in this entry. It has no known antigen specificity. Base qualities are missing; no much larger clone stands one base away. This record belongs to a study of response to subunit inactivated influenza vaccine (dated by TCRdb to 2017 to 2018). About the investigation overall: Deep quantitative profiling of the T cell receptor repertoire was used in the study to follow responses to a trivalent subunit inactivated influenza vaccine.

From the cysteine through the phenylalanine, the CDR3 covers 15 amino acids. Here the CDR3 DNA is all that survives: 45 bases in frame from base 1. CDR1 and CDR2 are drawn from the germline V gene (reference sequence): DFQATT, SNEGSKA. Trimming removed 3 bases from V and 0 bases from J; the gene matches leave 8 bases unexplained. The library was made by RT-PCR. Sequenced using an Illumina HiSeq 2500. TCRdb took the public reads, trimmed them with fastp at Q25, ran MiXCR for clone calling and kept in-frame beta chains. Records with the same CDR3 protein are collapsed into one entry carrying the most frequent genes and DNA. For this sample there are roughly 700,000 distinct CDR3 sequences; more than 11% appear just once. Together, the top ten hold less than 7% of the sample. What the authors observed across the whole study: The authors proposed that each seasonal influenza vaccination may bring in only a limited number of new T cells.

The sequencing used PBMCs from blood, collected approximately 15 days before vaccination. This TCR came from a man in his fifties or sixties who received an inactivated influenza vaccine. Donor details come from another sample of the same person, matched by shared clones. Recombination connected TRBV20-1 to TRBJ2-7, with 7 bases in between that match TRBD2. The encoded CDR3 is CSARRLATSSYEQYF. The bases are TGCAGTGCTAGGAGACTAGCAACCTCCTCCTACGAGCAGTACTTC.